This T cell receptor beta chain comes out of a study of OX40 agonist ivuxolimab in advanced cancers. With regard to the full study: Ivuxolimab was a fully human IgG2 agonistic monoclonal antibody targeting the costimulatory receptor OX40 (CD134). Intravenous ivuxolimab was administered to patients every 2 weeks at six dose levels: 0.01, 0.1, 0.3, 1.5, 3 and 10 mg/kg. Of the roughly 52 dose-escalation patients, hepatocellular carcinoma was present in roughly 19, melanoma in around 15, renal cell carcinoma in 9 and head and neck cancer in 9. A male proportion of 70% to 90% and a mean age of 60 years, ranging from 23 to 79, were recorded for the dose-escalation cohort. Patients were allowed to have had prior anti-PD-1, anti-PD-L1 or anti-CTLA-4 therapy, and around 40% of the dose-escalation patients had previously received checkpoint inhibitors. Partial responses occurred in three dose-escalation patients: two with cutaneous melanoma and one with hepatocellular carcinoma. The purpose of peripheral TCRbeta sequencing was to test whether ivuxolimab changed TCR sequence diversity and led to clonal T-cell expansion. The paper reports the monotherapy dose-escalation portion (N = 52 patients) of the phase I ivuxolimab trial. Points the paper makes about the study in general: After ivuxolimab, more expanded clones were found on average in CD8+ T cells than in CD4+ T cells. Partial responders in the 0.1-3.0 mg/kg groups had among the lowest normalized peripheral clonal expansion, especially among CD8+ T cells. At doses of 0.1 to 3.0 mg/kg, clonal expansion of both CD4+ and CD8+ T cells in blood was seen between baseline and week 6. Low levels of normalized T-cell clonal expansion were also seen in some patients who did not respond. The antigen specificity of the clonally expanded peripheral T cells was not determined.

For sequencing of the TCRbeta CDR3 region, genomic DNA was extracted from the sorted cells. TCRbeta CDR3 regions were sequenced using the immunoSEQ Assay. The table was pulled from immuneACCESS by TCRdb, which kept in-frame rearrangements only. Such tables lose some clones; where checked, under half of the loss comes from unresolved V genes, and the rest has no known cause. The sample table contains more than 75,000 clones; only one count was recorded for 80% to 90% of them. 0.82% of the sample is taken by the ten largest. For CDR1 and CDR2, the germline V gene lists LGHNA and YSLEER. V is cut by 1 base and J by 4 bases, and the space between the germline ends is 12 bases. Including the terminal cysteine and phenylalanine, the CDR3 comprises 15 residues. Only the CDR3 portion is preserved as DNA: 45 bases, with reading frame beginning at the first base. Patients with autoimmune disease history or receiving systemic immunosuppression were excluded from the trial. Peripheral blood for TCR sequencing was collected from all dose cohorts at baseline, on cycle 4 day 1, and on cycle 7 day 1. Samples were obtained from an open-label, multicenter, first-in-human phase I dose-escalation trial of ivuxolimab. Adults with locally advanced or metastatic melanoma, renal cell, hepatocellular, or head and neck squamous cell carcinoma were enrolled in the trial. CD4+ and CD8+ T cells were sorted separately from peripheral blood before TCR sequencing.

Worth noting for this clone: Its recognized antigen is unknown. There are no base qualities to consult, and no much larger clone falls within one base.

The chain joins TRBV4-3 to TRBJ2-3, and TRBD1 may be the D gene, going by 5 matching bases. This TCR came from an adult with an advanced solid tumor such as melanoma, head and neck, liver or kidney cancer. The sequences come from CD4+ or CD8+ T cells sorted from blood, collected in a trial of the OX40 agonist ivuxolimab. The nucleotides read TGCGCCAGCAGCCAAGGCCAGGGTCTCGCAGATACGCAGTATTTT. This yields the protein CASSQGQGLADTQYF.